This TCR beta chain was captured by sequencing in a study of T cell repertoires in aging, cancer and after chemotherapy. About the study: Clear clonal overlap appeared across healthy donor samples taken over several months to years.

Regarding the study as a whole: In cancer patients, declining TCR diversity with age involved lost richness and lost evenness.

The table lists this clonotype with a few counts. The antigen is unknown. Trimming took 7 bases from V and 0 from J, leaving 12 bases between them. Germline CDR1 reads DFQATT; CDR2 reads SNEGSKA (reference sequence). CDR3 length equals 13 residues. TRB rearrangements spanning V, D and J were amplified using mixed TRB-A/B primers. TCRdb redid the calling of the multiplex PCR reads with MiXCR, one entry per CDR3 protein. The repertoire holds approximately 10,000 distinct CDR3 sequences, around 34% seen once, with 10% to 15% in the top ten. Amplification of TCR beta used genomic DNA extracted from peripheral blood.

The chain links TRBV20-1 to TRBJ2-5; tentative D call: TRBD2 (5 bases). The sequenced sample was blood. This receptor was obtained from a human donor in good health. The donor label of this sample is uncertain. CDR3 nucleotide sequence: TGCAGTGGGCATAAGGGAGACCAAGAGACCCAGTACTTC. Protein product: CSGHKGDQETQYF.